These 24 T cell receptor beta chains were all obtained from the same sample, sequenced in a study of T cells in Graves' hyperthyroidism and ophthalmopathy. Amplification of TCR beta CDR3 regions used RNA as the template. HTBI primers were employed in a first-round RT-PCR of the TCR CDR3. TCRdb re-called the multiplex PCR reads through MiXCR, storing one row per CDR3 protein. The sample carries about 400,000 distinct CDR3 sequences, 15% to 19% recorded once. Sequences were obtained from blood. These receptors were collected from a woman between 18 and 30 years old with Graves' hyperthyroidism.

Ten or more counts support this clonotype. This rearrangement joins TRBV6-2 or TRBV6-3 to TRBJ2-3; 10 bases map to TRBD2. Losses at the gene ends were 6 bases for V and 0 bases for J; bases not matched to a gene: 3. The CDR3 is 15 residues long. CDR1 and CDR2 (germline): MNHEY, SVGEGT. The CDR3 is CASRPLAGSTDTQYF. In nucleotides, the CDR3 is TGTGCCAGCAGGCCACTAGCGGGGAGCACAGATACGCAGTATTTT.

This clonotype was counted between two and nine times. This chain connects TRBV19 to TRBJ1-2, with 8 bases matching TRBD1. From germline, CDR1 is LNHDA and CDR2 SQIVND (reference sequence). The V segment lost 5 bases and the J segment 5 bases; nucleotides outside the gene matches: 4. This CDR3 contains 13 residues. The CDR3 reads CASSAQGEYGYTF. Here the CDR3 DNA reads TGTGCCAGTAGTGCACAGGGGGAGTATGGCTACACCTTC.

This clonotype was detected many times. The rearrangement uses TRBV11-3 and TRBJ2-1; no definite D call. The CDR3 sequence is 17 residues long. The germline V gene encodes CDR1 SGHNT and CDR2 YENEEA. Trimming took 1 base from V and 0 from J, leaving 13 bases between them. CDR3 amino acids: CASSLAKASYSYNEQFF. The CDR3 region has the DNA TGTGCCAGCAGCTTAGCAAAGGCGAGCTACTCCTACAATGAGCAGTTCTTC.

On this clonotype: A read error may explain this, as a much larger clone is one base away. The rearrangement uses TRBV20-1 and TRBJ2-5; D gene unclear. There are 11 residues in the CDR3. Trimming removed 7 bases from V and 3 bases from J, with 9 bases in between. Germline CDR1 DFQATT, CDR2 SNEGSKA (reference sequence). The CDR3 bases are TGCAGTGTCCGCCTCGAAGAGACCCAGTACTTC. It yields the protein CSVRLEETQYF.

This clonotype was observed once. A much larger clone sits a single nucleotide away, making a read error possible. This chain links TRBV7-2 with TRBJ2-3; TRBD2 is a possible D gene (7 bases). Trimming removed 2 bases from V and 5 bases from J, with 17 bases in between. Germline V CDR1 and CDR2: SGHTA, FQGNSA. The CDR3 consists of 16 residues. The CDR3 region is CASSLSIGGAQDTQYF. The CDR3 nucleotides are TGTGCCAGCAGCTTATCTATAGGGGGGGCCCAAGATACGCAGTATTTT.

The chain links TRBV3-1 to TRBJ2-5, with 12 bases identical to TRBD2. V was pared by 1 base and J by 7 bases, with 7 bases of the junction left unmatched. CDR1 is LGHDT, CDR2 YNNKEL, per germline (reference sequence). The CDR3 totals 16 residues. The CDR3 sequence: CASSQGLAGGPWTQYF. The CDR3 DNA follows: TGTGCCAGCAGCCAAGGTCTAGCGGGAGGGCCGTGGACCCAGTACTTC.

In this sample, this clonotype turned up many times. This chain connects TRBV28 to TRBJ2-7; no clear D gene. The V end was cut by 5 bases, the J end by 0 bases, with 17 bases between. Germline V gene data show CDR1 as MDHEN and CDR2 as SYDVKM. CDR3 length: 16 amino acids. The DNA for the CDR3 is TGTGCCAGCAGTATGGATAGGCGCCTGGCCTCCTACGAGCAGTACTTC. It specifies CASSMDRRLASYEQYF.

This clonotype has at least ten counts. The chain is built from TRBV12-3 or TRBV12-4 and TRBJ1-5; TRBD1 aligns across 11 bases. The CDR3 is 15 residues long. The ends lost 3 bases at V and 6 bases at J; junction bases unmatched: 4. For the CDR3, the DNA is TGTGCCAGCAGTTTCAGGACAGGGGGCGGTCAGCCCCAGCATTTT. Translated: CASSFRTGGGQPQHF.

This clonotype was seen more than once but under ten times. The CDR3 nucleotides are TGTGCCAGCAGTTGGACCGCTGGGGAGCTGTTTTTT. Translation gives CASSWTAGELFF. J is TRBJ2-2 and V is TRBV25-1, with D unresolved. The CDR3 has 12 residues. V was pared by 5 bases and J by 8 bases, with 9 bases between. Germline V gene data show CDR1 as MGHDK and CDR2 as SYGVNS. The full variable domain, rest sourced from reference TRBV25-1 and TRBJ2-2, is EADIYQTPRYLVIGTGKKITLECSQTMGHDKMYWYQQDPGMELHLIHYSYGVNSTEKGDLSSESTVSRIRTEHFPLTLESARPSHTSQYLCASSWTAGELFFGEGSRLTVL.

The table lists this clonotype with many counts. The V and J genes are TRBV24-1 and TRBJ1-1; 8 nucleotides agree with TRBD1. With V trimmed by 7 bases and J by 4 bases, 10 bases remained unmatched. CDR1 is KGHDR and CDR2 is SFDVKD in the germline V gene. The CDR3 is 15 amino acids. The CDR3 bases are TGTGCCACCAGACAGACAGGGGCGGGCGGCACTGAAGCTTTCTTT. Protein: CATRQTGAGGTEAFF.

This clonotype was seen ten or more times. The rearrangement uses TRBV30 and TRBJ2-1, with TRBD1 identical over 9 bases. Germline V gene data show CDR1 as GTSNPN and CDR2 as SVGIG (reference sequence). Germline trimming cut 3 bases from V and 8 bases from J; bases unmatched to any gene: 8. This CDR3 is 14 amino acids long. CDR3 bases: TGTGCCTGGAGAACCCTGGGACAGGGCGATGAGCAGTTCTTC. The encoded protein is CAWRTLGQGDEQFF.

This clonotype has ten or more counts. The rearrangement joins TRBV11-3 to TRBJ2-1; D is perhaps TRBD1 or TRBD2 (5 bases each). Deletions cut 5 bases from V and 4 bases from J, with 12 bases between. This CDR3 contains 14 residues. Germline V gives CDR1 SGHNT, CDR2 YENEEA. In DNA form, the CDR3 reads TGTGCCAGCAGCGGCCGGGACCGGTACAATGAGCAGTTCTTC. It translates to CASSGRDRYNEQFF.

In its sample, this clonotype was seen many times. The J gene is TRBJ2-1, the V gene TRBV7-2, with D possibly matching TRBD2 (6 bases). Germline V gene lookup returns CDR1 SGHTA and CDR2 FQGNSA. This CDR3 comprises 17 residues. V lost 10 bases, J lost 4 bases, and 26 bases lay in between. As DNA, the CDR3 is TGTGCCACCCCCCGGAGTGGGATGGCTAGCGCGTACAATGAGCAGTTCTTC. This codes for CATPRSGMASAYNEQFF.

This clonotype was picked up many times. The CDR3 sequence is CASRPGPYTGELFF. CDR3 coding DNA: TGTGCCAGCAGGCCGGGACCATACACCGGGGAGCTGTTTTTT. The rearrangement joins TRBV5-8 to TRBJ2-2; either TRBD1 or TRBD2 may fit D (5 bases each). Between the trimmed V and J ends, which lost 5 bases and 3 bases, there was a span of 11 bases. CDR3 size: 14 residues. The germline V gene has CDR1 SGHTS and CDR2 YDEGEE.

There are many counts of this clonotype. CDR3 bases: TGTGCCAGCAGCCGTCGGGACAGACAAGAGACCCAGTACTTC. It yields the protein CASSRRDRQETQYF. This chain joins TRBV11-2 and TRBJ2-5; 7 bases are a match to TRBD1. Germline V gives CDR1 SGHAT, CDR2 FQNNGV. This CDR3 spans 14 amino acids. The ends lost 5 bases at V and 2 bases at J; junction bases unmatched: 5.

The J gene is TRBJ2-1, the V gene TRBV9, with 7 positions matching TRBD2. The CDR3 is 16 residues long. The junction had 12 bases not matched to a gene; V was cut back by 3 bases and J by 6 bases. CDR1 and CDR2 from the germline V gene are SGDLS and YYNGEE. The CDR3 protein is CASSARLVWGGNEQFF. The DNA of the CDR3 is TGTGCCAGCAGCGCCAGACTAGTGTGGGGGGGCAATGAGCAGTTCTTC.

This clonotype was seen repeatedly, ten times or more. V gene TRBV11-2 combines with J gene TRBJ2-3; TRBD1 matches at 8 bases. Per the germline V gene, CDR1 is SGHAT and CDR2 is FQNNGV. V gave up 1 base and J gave up 3 bases; unmatched junction bases: 3. This CDR3 has 15 residues. The CDR3 protein is CASSLVDRATDTQYF. CDR3 sequence (DNA): TGTGCCAGCAGCTTAGTGGACAGGGCAACAGATACGCAGTATTTT.

This clonotype was seen many times. This sequence joins TRBV18 and TRBJ2-7; 11 bases map to TRBD1. The germline V gene encodes CDR1 KGHSH and CDR2 LQKENI. This CDR3 is built from 14 residues. The V and J ends lost 3 bases and 2 bases, in that order; junction bases with no gene match: 0. The CDR3 reads CASSPGQGAYEQYF. Written as DNA, the CDR3 is TGTGCCAGCTCACCGGGACAGGGGGCCTACGAGCAGTACTTC.

The chain links TRBV7-8 to TRBJ1-3, with D hard to call. Germline V lookup: CDR1 SGHVS, CDR2 FQNEAQ. Trimming stripped 0 bases from V and 3 bases from J, with 6 bases between. The length of the CDR3 is 14 residues. CDR3 bases: TGTGCCAGCAGCTTAGCGCGCCTTGGAAACACCATATATTTT. It specifies CASSLARLGNTIYF.

This clonotype has a count of ten or more. The chain joins TRBV6-1 to TRBJ1-6; the D gene is possibly TRBD1 (5 bases). Germline CDR1 MNHNS, CDR2 SASEGT. V was pared by 10 bases and J by 0 bases, with 10 bases between. CDR3 length: 14 amino acids. The CDR3 loop reads CATGDYSYNSPLHF. The CDR3 DNA reads TGTGCCACCGGGGACTACTCCTATAATTCACCCCTCCACTTT.

Concerning this clonotype: This may be a read error: a much more frequent sequence differs by one nucleotide. J is TRBJ2-3 and V is TRBV3-1; the D is unclear. Trimming removed 6 bases from V and 1 base from J, with 8 bases in between. CDR1 is LGHDT, CDR2 YNNKEL, per germline (reference sequence). The CDR3 totals 13 residues. The DNA of the CDR3 is TGTGCCAGCAGTGCATTCGGCACAGATACGCAGTATTTT. Encoded protein: CASSAFGTDTQYF.

The table lists this clonotype with many counts. This chain joins TRBV3-1 and TRBJ2-7, with D perhaps given as TRBD1 or TRBD2 (5 bases each). Germline V gives CDR1 LGHDT, CDR2 YNNKEL (reference sequence). The V gene lost 4 bases and the J gene lost 2 bases, with 18 bases spanning the gap. CDR3 length: 16 amino acids. This CDR3 is CASSLRTGPQPYEQYF. The CDR3 DNA sequence: TGTGCCAGCAGCCTTAGGACGGGACCGCAGCCCTACGAGCAGTACTTC.

This clonotype was detected ten times or more. The chain uses TRBV5-1 and TRBJ1-5, with unresolved D. The germline V gene encodes CDR1 SGHRS and CDR2 YFSETQ. The CDR3 loop spans 14 amino acids. Trimming stripped 4 bases from V and 3 bases from J, with 11 bases between. DNA of the CDR3: TGCGCCAGCAGCCCTCGGGATCTCAATCAGCCCCAGCATTTT. This sequence encodes CASSPRDLNQPQHF.

This clonotype appeared many times. This chain links TRBV12-3 or TRBV12-4 with TRBJ2-7, with D perhaps TRBD1 (6 bases). This CDR3 comprises 15 residues. Trimming left V 3 bases short and J 5 bases short, with 17 bases between. This CDR3 reads CASSFAGRGKNEQYF. CDR3 sequence (DNA): TGTGCCAGCAGTTTCGCGGGCAGGGGTAAAAACGAGCAGTACTTC.